Listed below are T cell receptor beta chains from one sample, sequenced in a study of blood T cell repertoires in COVID-19. The data were produced by immunoSEQ multiplex PCR, yet TCRdb's version contains in-frame clones alone and is incomplete. This table has 350,000 to 400,000 clones, around 90% appearing once. The sample taken for sequencing was peripheral blood. These receptors came from a young man with active or convalescent COVID-19. Each CDR3 is given with its conserved first and last residue. The D gene is left open where the match is weak. Not all rows give a size; the values are once, few, many and, for expanded clones, a class.

TRBD1,TRBJ1-5,NA,TRBV27,CASSALDRGRNQPQHF,TGTGCCAGCAGTGCCTTAGACAGGGGGAGGAATCAGCCCCAGCATTTT
NA,TRBJ2-5,NA,TRBV25-1,CASSELRSQETQYF,TGTGCCAGCAGTGAATTGCGGAGCCAAGAGACCCAGTACTTC
TRBD1,TRBJ1-4,once,TRBV27,CASSSLGQHEKLFF,TGTGCCAGCAGTTCGTTGGGACAGCACGAAAAACTGTTTTTT
TRBD1,TRBJ2-1,NA,TRBV15,CATRTGGFNEQFF,TGTGCCACCAGGACAGGGGGCTTTAATGAGCAGTTCTTC
TRBD1,TRBJ1-5,NA,TRBV19,CASANTGTVYQPQHF,TGTGCCAGTGCAAACACCGGGACAGTCTATCAGCCCCAGCATTTT
NA,TRBJ1-2,once,TRBV19,CASNRVGGDYGYTF,TGTGCCAGTAATCGGGTAGGGGGAGACTATGGCTACACCTTC
NA,TRBJ2-7,NA,TRBV20-1,CSASGSGYEQYF,TGCAGTGCTAGTGGGTCAGGCTACGAGCAGTACTTC
NA,TRBJ1-2,NA,TRBV9,CASSVTYGGSGHGYTF,TGTGCCAGCAGCGTAACTTACGGGGGATCCGGTCATGGCTACACCTTC
NA,TRBJ2-7,NA,TRBV19,CASSMGAYEQYF,TGTGCCAGTAGTATGGGAGCCTACGAGCAGTACTTC
NA,TRBJ2-1,NA,TRBV2,CASIQQGPGNEQFF,TGTGCCAGCATACAACAGGGTCCTGGAAATGAGCAGTTCTTC
TRBD2,TRBJ2-5,NA,TRBV24-1,CATSDFRLAGGGQETQYF,TGTGCCACCAGTGATTTCAGACTAGCGGGGGGAGGCCAAGAGACCCAGTACTTC
NA,TRBJ2-1,NA,TRBV7-2,CASSLLPSYNEQFF,TGTGCCAGCAGCCTACTCCCCTCCTACAATGAGCAGTTCTTC
NA,TRBJ1-3,NA,TRBV19,CASSTTIAGNSGNTIYF,TGTGCCAGTAGTACAACCATAGCCGGGAACTCTGGAAACACCATATATTTT
NA,TRBJ1-1,NA,TRBV27,CASSLGTRGGAFF,TGTGCCAGCAGTCTCGGGACCCGAGGGGGAGCTTTCTTT
NA,TRBJ2-1,NA,TRBV6-5,CASSYRGYNEQFF,TGTGCCAGCAGTTACCGGGGATACAATGAGCAGTTCTTC
NA,TRBJ2-2,NA,TRBV10-1,CASSEEEVGGELFF,TGCGCCAGCAGTGAAGAGGAAGTAGGCGGGGAGCTGTTTTTT
TRBD1,TRBJ1-4,NA,TRBV7-9,CASSSAQGPNEKLFF,TGTGCCAGCAGCTCGGCACAGGGGCCTAATGAAAAACTGTTTTTT
NA,TRBJ1-2,once,TRBV19,CASSNQQGGGYTF,TGTGCCAGTAGTAACCAGCAGGGAGGGGGCTACACCTTC
TRBD2,TRBJ2-1,NA,TRBV19,CASSIGSGGAYNEQFF,TGTGCCAGTAGTATAGGTAGCGGGGGGGCTTACAATGAGCAGTTCTTC
TRBD2,TRBJ2-1,NA,TRBV11-3,CASSPRGSGSRYNEQFF,TGTGCCAGCAGCCCGCGGGGGAGCGGGAGTAGGTACAATGAGCAGTTCTTC
NA,TRBJ1-4,once,TRBV19,CASSIDRRGGGSEKLFF,TGTGCCAGTAGTATAGATCGCAGAGGCGGAGGTAGTGAAAAACTGTTTTTT
NA,TRBJ2-7,NA,TRBV5-1,CASSLVTGGKNEQYF,TGCGCCAGCAGCTTGGTTACAGGCGGGAAAAACGAGCAGTACTTC
TRBD2,TRBJ2-3,NA,TRBV7-2,CASSPGTSADTQYF,TGTGCCAGCAGCCCAGGGACTAGCGCAGATACGCAGTATTTT
TRBD2,TRBJ2-2,NA,TRBV19,CASTAGEGTGELFF,TGTGCCAGTACAGCGGGAGAAGGCACCGGGGAGCTGTTTTTT
NA,TRBJ1-1,NA,TRBV9,CASSVERGLNTEAFF,TGTGCCAGCAGCGTAGAAAGGGGCTTGAACACTGAAGCTTTCTTT
NA,TRBJ1-5,NA,TRBV5-8,CATAYRDHQPQHF,TGTGCCACCGCTTACAGGGACCATCAGCCCCAGCATTTT
NA,TRBJ2-7,NA,TRBV4-3,CASSQAFGPQTYEQYF,TGCGCCAGCAGCCAAGCTTTTGGGCCACAAACCTACGAGCAGTACTTC
NA,TRBJ1-1,NA,TRBV5-1,CASSLGGNTEAFF,TGCGCCAGCAGCTTGGGAGGGAACACTGAAGCTTTCTTT
TRBD1,TRBJ1-2,NA,TRBV5-6,CASTFLSTGTGLDYGYTF,TGTGCCAGCACCTTTTTATCTACCGGGACAGGGTTGGACTATGGCTACACCTTC
NA,TRBJ2-7,NA,TRBV3-1/TRBV3-2,CASSQPLAYEQYF,TGTGCCAGCAGCCAACCGCTAGCATACGAGCAGTACTTC
TRBD1,TRBJ1-5,NA,TRBV12-5,CASGPKDRERGYGNQPQHF,TGTGCTAGTGGTCCAAAAGACAGGGAACGCGGTTATGGCAATCAGCCCCAGCATTTT
NA,TRBJ1-1,NA,TRBV7-3,CASSQQANTEAFF,TGTGCCAGCAGTCAACAGGCGAACACTGAAGCTTTCTTT
TRBD1,TRBJ2-3,NA,TRBV7-3,CASSLGQGTQYF,TGTGCCAGCAGCCTCGGACAGGGAACGCAGTATTTT
TRBD1,TRBJ2-2,few,TRBV14,CASRPTGVATGELFF,TGTGCCAGCAGACCAACAGGGGTCGCTACCGGGGAGCTGTTTTTT
NA,TRBJ2-7,NA,TRBV11-2,CASSLQQGSYEQYF,TGTGCCAGCAGCTTACAGCAGGGATCCTACGAGCAGTACTTC
TRBD1,TRBJ1-2,NA,TRBV4-2,CASSHTTGSNYGYTF,TGTGCCAGCAGCCATACGACAGGGTCTAACTATGGCTACACCTTC
TRBD2,TRBJ2-4,NA,TRBV5-1,CASSIDPRTSSENIQYF,TGCGCCAGCAGCATCGACCCCCGGACTAGCAGTGAGAACATTCAGTACTTC
NA,TRBJ2-7,NA,TRBV3-1/TRBV3-2,CASSQVWGPSYEQYF,TGTGCCAGCAGCCAAGTCTGGGGGCCCTCCTACGAGCAGTACTTC
NA,TRBJ2-1,NA,TRBV18,CASSRNREGGSYNEQFF,TGTGCCAGCTCACGAAACAGGGAGGGGGGATCCTACAATGAGCAGTTCTTC
NA,TRBJ2-3,NA,TRBV19,CASSIAVDTQYF,TGTGCCAGTAGTATAGCTGTGGATACGCAGTATTTT
TRBD2,TRBJ2-1,NA,TRBV7-9,CASFRDLLAGSNNEQFF,TGTGCCAGCTTCCGAGACCTTCTAGCGGGCAGTAACAATGAGCAGTTCTTC
NA,TRBJ1-5,NA,TRBV4-2,CASSQAENSNQPQHF,TGTGCCAGCAGCCAAGCTGAGAATAGCAATCAGCCCCAGCATTTT
TRBD2,TRBJ2-1,NA,TRBV18,CASSSGTSGYNEQFF,TGTGCCAGCTCAAGCGGGACTAGCGGTTACAATGAGCAGTTCTTC
NA,TRBJ1-1,NA,TRBV11-1,CASSLGAGSLSIEAFF,TGTGCCAGCAGCTTAGGGGCAGGTTCCCTTTCAATCGAAGCTTTCTTT
NA,TRBJ2-6,NA,TRBV5-8,CASSLGSISSGANVLTF,TGTGCCAGCAGCTTGGGCAGTATTAGCTCTGGGGCCAACGTGCTGACTTTC
TRBD1,TRBJ2-7,NA,TRBV27,CASSLGDRGLYEQYF,TGTGCCAGCAGCCTGGGGGACAGGGGGCTTTACGAGCAGTACTTC
NA,TRBJ2-7,NA,TRBV7-2,CASSLATGTTWEQYF,TGTGCCAGCAGCTTAGCTACAGGGACTACATGGGAGCAGTACTTC
NA,TRBJ1-5,NA,TRBV4-1,CASSQDLDRHQPQHF,TGCGCCAGCAGCCAAGATTTGGACAGACATCAGCCCCAGCATTTT
TRBD1,TRBJ2-7,NA,TRBV11-2,CASRTRGTGSYEQYF,TGTGCCAGCAGAACCCGTGGGACAGGCTCCTACGAGCAGTACTTC
NA,TRBJ1-2,NA,TRBV11-3,CASLSGLPLWYGYTF,TGTGCCAGCCTTTCGGGACTTCCTTTGTGGTATGGCTACACCTTC
TRBD2,TRBJ2-3,NA,TRBV7-2,CASTGLGGTRSTDTQYF,TGTGCCAGCACCGGCCTCGGGGGGACCCGAAGTACAGATACGCAGTATTTT
TRBD2,TRBJ2-3,NA,TRBV12-3/TRBV12-4,CASSLGGDTQYF,TGTGCCAGCAGTCTGGGAGGGGATACGCAGTATTTT
TRBD1,TRBJ1-6,NA,TRBV7-9,CASSLLGQGASPLHF,TGTGCCAGCAGCTTACTAGGGCAGGGGGCTTCACCCCTCCACTTT
TRBD1,TRBJ2-1,NA,TRBV5-5,CASSSGGQGAVEQFF,TGTGCCAGCAGCTCTGGGGGACAGGGGGCTGTCGAGCAGTTCTTC
NA,TRBJ2-2,NA,TRBV27,CASSLRAGGAVAGELFF,TGTGCCAGCAGTCTAAGGGCTGGGGGCGCGGTCGCCGGGGAGCTGTTTTTT